In its sample, the clone carrying this TCR beta chain was seen a few times. Its antigen remains unidentified. The data are from a study of T cell repertoires in cytomegalovirus infection. Study in general: HLA-C-restricted CMV epitopes, recently identified, and well-studied HLA-B-restricted ones were used by the study. Shared public TCR beta signatures pointed to both CMV infection and a matching HLA type. Study results and caveats: The ex vivo response was dominated by HLA-C-restricted CMV-specific TCR beta clonotypes. Accumulated public TCR beta family frequency recognized individuals carrying CMV together with the relevant HLA.

The CDR3 has 19 residues. V was shortened by 0 bases and J by 4 bases, with 24 bases between the two germline ends. Per the germline V gene, CDR1 is SGHAT and CDR2 is FQNNGV. One entry per CDR3 protein, called by TCRdb with MiXCR from the reads. This table has about 920,000 distinct CDR3 sequences, under 40% appearing once. The J gene is TRBJ1-1, the V gene TRBV11-2; D not certain. Sequencing was performed on cultured CD8+ T cells from PBMCs, taken from culture after CMV antigen stimulation. The TCR comes from a human donor in good health (CMV status not recorded). Some clones in this sample may be carry-over from other donors' samples. The CDR3 reads CASSLDLGILGLLGTEAFF. The CDR3 bases are TGTGCCAGCAGCTTAGATCTCGGGATTTTAGGGTTGTTGGGCACTGAAGCTTTCTTT. Based on the CDR3 plus reference TRBV11-2 and TRBJ1-1, the full variable domain is EAGVAQSPRYKIIEKRQSVAFWCNPISGHATLYWYQQILGQGPKLLIQFQNNGVVDDSQLPKDRFSAERLKGVDSTLKIQPAKLEDSAVYLCASSLDLGILGLLGTEAFFGQGTRLTVV.